Below are 27 T cell receptor beta chains sequenced from a single sample in a study of Graves' ophthalmopathy and Graves' hyperthyroidism. RNA transcripts were the template, and TCR beta CDR3 regions were amplified from them. First-round RT-PCR used HTBI primers; second-round multiplex PCR followed. TCRdb re-analysed the multiplex PCR reads in MiXCR, keeping a single row per CDR3 protein. This sample yields 170,000 or so distinct CDR3 sequences, of which roughly two fifths are seen a single time; approximately 8.9% belongs to the top ten. Specimen: peripheral blood. All receptors derive from a man under 40 with Graves' ophthalmopathy.

This clonotype has a count of ten or more. The chain combines TRBV10-3 with TRBJ2-5; D ambiguous. V lost 0 bases to trimming and J lost 4 bases, with 9 bases between them. CDR3 size: 14 residues. Germline CDR1 is ENHRY and CDR2 is SYGVKD. CDR3 sequence: CAISESMKRETQYF. The CDR3 bases are TGTGCCATCAGTGAGTCGATGAAAAGAGAGACCCAGTACTTC.

This clonotype occurred many times. The V gene is TRBV5-5, the J gene TRBJ1-6; D gene unclear. The CDR3 is made up of 13 amino acids. V dropped 4 bases and J dropped 10 bases, with 12 bases sitting between them. Germline CDR1 is SGHKS and CDR2 is YYEKEE (reference sequence). The CDR3 here is CASSGNTESPLHF. The CDR3 DNA reads TGTGCCAGCAGCGGGAACACGGAATCACCCCTCCACTTT. The full variable domain, rest sourced from reference TRBV5-5 and TRBJ1-6, is DAGVTQSPTHLIKTRGQQVTLRCSPISGHKSVSWYQQVLGQGPQFIFQYYEKEERGRGNFPDRFSARQFPNYSSELNVNALLLGDSALYLCASSGNTESPLHFGNGTRLTVT.

The chain has TRBV12-3 or TRBV12-4 and TRBJ1-1; D gene unclear. V lost 4 bases to trimming and J lost 0 bases, with 15 bases between them. The CDR3 runs 16 residues. CDR3 in DNA: TGTGCCAGCAGTTACACCAGTACCACGATGAACACTGAAGCTTTCTTT. The encoded protein is CASSYTSTTMNTEAFF.

This clonotype appeared many times. The genes are TRBV18 and TRBJ2-7; tentatively, D is TRBD1 (6 bases). The CDR3 length is 12 residues. Trimming pared 3 bases from V and 5 bases from J, leaving 8 bases between. CDR1 is KGHSH and CDR2 is LQKENI in the germline V gene. In DNA form, the CDR3 reads TGTGCCAGCTCACCGCAGGGGCACGAGCAGTACTTC. It is translated as CASSPQGHEQYF.

Ten or more counts support this clonotype. The chain carries TRBV12-5 and TRBJ1-1, with a tentative D call TRBD1 (5 bases). Trimming took 6 bases from V and 0 from J, leaving 14 bases between them. Germline values: CDR1 LGHNT, CDR2 FRNRAP. The CDR3 loop spans 15 amino acids. The CDR3 here is CASGKGLFLNTEAFF. CDR3 nucleotide sequence: TGTGCTAGTGGAAAGGGACTGTTTCTGAACACTGAAGCTTTCTTT.

The CDR3 reads CASRRGQETQYF. The CDR3 DNA follows: TGTGCCTCCCGTCGCGGGCAAGAGACCCAGTACTTC. The genes are TRBV30 and TRBJ2-5; a possible D gene is TRBD2 (5 bases). The length of the CDR3 is 12 residues. CDR1 GTSNPN and CDR2 SVGIG come from the germline V gene (reference sequence). V lost 7 bases and J 2 bases, leaving 11 bases between the germline ends.

This clonotype was seen ten or more times. The CDR3 loop is CASSRDRGNYGYTF. CDR3 sequence (DNA): TGTGCCAGCAGTAGGGACAGGGGTAACTATGGCTACACCTTC. The J gene is TRBJ1-2, the V gene TRBV12-3 or TRBV12-4; 10 bases are a match to TRBD1. This CDR3 contains 14 residues. Trimming took 5 bases from V and 1 from J; bases not matched to a gene: 1.

Only a few counts were recorded for this clonotype. This chain joins TRBV12-3 or TRBV12-4 and TRBJ2-7; D remains unclear. V was clipped by 6 bases and J by 2 bases, with 11 bases between them. The CDR3 contains 13 residues. The chain's CDR3 is CASSFAAAYEQYF. Written as DNA, the CDR3 is TGTGCCAGCAGCTTCGCGGCGGCCTACGAGCAGTACTTC.

In its sample, this clonotype was seen many times. The rearrangement joins TRBV6-5 to TRBJ1-5; TRBD1 matches at 7 bases. J lost 2 bases, V lost 6 bases, and 4 bases had no gene match. Germline CDR1 and CDR2: MNHEY and SVGAGI. The CDR3 sequence is 14 residues long. Here the CDR3 DNA reads TGTGCCAGCAGCCCTCAGGGGGGCAATCAGCCCCAGCATTTT. Translated: CASSPQGGNQPQHF.

This clonotype came up many times. This chain uses TRBV11-3 with TRBJ2-7; D remains ambiguous. This CDR3 has 13 residues. Germline lookup yields CDR1 SGHNT and CDR2 YENEEA. The V end lost 1 base, the J end lost 4 bases, and 8 bases lay between the germline ends. CDR3 sequence (DNA): TGTGCCAGCAGCTTAGTCTCCGGATACGAGCAGTACTTC. It translates to CASSLVSGYEQYF.

This clonotype was observed a handful of times. The J gene is TRBJ2-7, the V gene TRBV6-1; weak D call: TRBD1 (5 bases). The CDR3 covers 16 residues. V lost 5 bases and J lost 2, with 19 bases in between. Germline assignment: CDR1 MNHNS and CDR2 SASEGT. The CDR3 sequence is CASSPLAAGFAYEQYF. DNA of the CDR3: TGTGCCAGCAGTCCCCTGGCGGCAGGGTTCGCCTACGAGCAGTACTTC.

This clonotype was counted at least ten times. This chain joins TRBV20-1 and TRBJ1-1; tentative D call: TRBD1 (5 bases). CDR3 length: 14 residues. Germline loops: CDR1 DFQATT, CDR2 SNEGSKA (reference sequence). V lost 6 bases and J 0 bases, leaving 14 bases between the germline ends. The CDR3 is CSAPGGGMNTEAFF. CDR3 DNA sequence: TGCAGTGCCCCGGGCGGGGGTATGAACACTGAAGCTTTCTTT.

This clonotype was recorded at least ten times. This chain links TRBV29-1 with TRBJ2-2; D unresolved. The germline V gene has CDR1 SQVTM and CDR2 ANQGSEA. The CDR3 covers 14 residues. With 0 bases removed from V and 6 bases from J, the gap between germline ends came to 11 bases. The CDR3 is CSVEDRGVPGELFF. CDR3 DNA sequence: TGCAGCGTTGAAGATCGCGGAGTACCCGGGGAGCTGTTTTTT.

This clonotype was detected ten times or more. The rearrangement links TRBV7-9 to TRBJ2-7, with 13 bases fitting TRBD2. V lost 7 bases, J lost 4 bases, and 1 base stayed unmatched. This CDR3 has 13 amino acids. In germline, CDR1 is SEHNR, CDR2 FQNEAQ (reference sequence). The CDR3 region is CASTTSGRYEQYF. The CDR3 nucleotides are TGTGCCAGCACGACTAGCGGGAGGTACGAGCAGTACTTC.

This clonotype has a count of ten or more. The chain couples TRBV12-3 or TRBV12-4 to TRBJ1-1, with TRBD1 as a possible D gene (6 bases). The CDR3 loop spans 13 amino acids. The ends were cut back, 2 bases at V and 4 bases at J, with 8 bases in the middle. The CDR3 nucleotides read TGTGCCAGCAGTTTAAAAGGGGGCACTGAAGCTTTCTTT. Protein sequence: CASSLKGGTEAFF.

This clonotype was picked up many times. The CDR3 sequence is CASSYLQGGETQYF. The CDR3 nucleotides are TGTGCCAGCAGTTACCTGCAGGGTGGAGAGACCCAGTACTTC. The chain employs TRBV6-2 or TRBV6-3 and TRBJ2-5, with D possibly TRBD1 on 5 matching bases. The CDR3 has 14 residues. Germline assignment: CDR1 MNHEY and CDR2 SVGEGT. The V gene lost 2 bases and the J gene lost 4 bases, with 11 bases spanning the gap.

This clonotype was seen many times. DNA of the CDR3: TGTGCCAGCAGTTATAGTTGGGGGGCTGCCCAGCATTTT. Amino acids: CASSYSWGAAQHF. The chain couples TRBV6-2 or TRBV6-3 to TRBJ1-5; possibly TRBD1 for D (6 bases). Germline CDR1 MNHEY, CDR2 SVGEGT. Trimming removed 3 bases from V and 11 bases from J, with 14 bases in between. The CDR3 contains 13 residues.

V usage is TRBV12-3 or TRBV12-4 and J usage is TRBJ2-5; 7 positions agree with TRBD1. The CDR3 is 16 residues long. The J segment lost 5 bases and the V segment lost 6 bases, leaving 15 bases of the junction unmatched. The CDR3 DNA sequence: TGTGCCAGCAGCCACCATCTCCCGGACAGGCGGGAGACCCAGTACTTC. Its translation: CASSHHLPDRRETQYF.

This clonotype was picked up many times. This chain's CDR3 is CASSSLLANEQFF. CDR3 nucleotide sequence: TGTGCCAGCAGCTCACTTTTAGCCAATGAGCAGTTCTTC. The rearrangement links TRBV11-3 to TRBJ2-1, with no clear D. CDR3 length: 13 residues. The germline V gene has CDR1 SGHNT and CDR2 YENEEA. With 4 bases removed from V and 6 bases from J, the gap between germline ends came to 10 bases.

This clonotype has at least ten counts. The chain has TRBV28 and TRBJ1-2; D is unclear. From germline, CDR1 is MDHEN and CDR2 SYDVKM. CDR3 size: 15 residues. Trimming left V 1 base short and J 2 bases short, with 11 bases between. CDR3 in DNA: TGTGCCAGCAGTTTATTACAGAGAACCAACTATGGCTACACCTTC. Encoded protein: CASSLLQRTNYGYTF.

The chain recombines TRBV25-1 with TRBJ1-2, with TRBD1 matching 9 bases. CDR1 is MGHDK, CDR2 SYGVNS, per germline. The CDR3 has 17 amino acids. Trimming took 4 bases from V and 0 from J; bases not matched to a gene: 9. The CDR3 loop is CASSARDRDRTNYGYTF. In DNA form, the CDR3 reads TGTGCCAGCAGTGCAAGGGACAGGGATCGTACTAACTATGGCTACACCTTC.

The rearrangement uses TRBV28 and TRBJ2-7, with 7 positions matching TRBD2. Losses at the gene ends were 3 bases for V and 2 bases for J; bases not matched to a gene: 10. This CDR3 is 16 amino acids long. The germline V gene encodes CDR1 MDHEN and CDR2 SYDVKM. The DNA for the CDR3 is TGTGCCAGCAGTTTCCTATCCGCGGGAGCCACCTACGAGCAGTACTTC. Encoded protein: CASSFLSAGATYEQYF.

This clonotype was recorded many times. An end of the junction does not agree with germline; a read error may underlie this. This chain connects TRBV5-6 to TRBJ1-1, with a tentative D call TRBD1 (5 bases). The CDR3 extends over 20 amino acids. Per the germline V gene, CDR1 is SGHDT and CDR2 is YYEEEE. CDR3 sequence: CASRLEEGRSEELLNTEAFF. In nucleotides, the CDR3 is TGTGCCAGCAGGTTGGAGGAGGGGAGGTCAGAGGAACTATTGAACACTGAAGCTTTCTTT. The full variable domain, in which reference TRBV5-6 and TRBJ1-1 provide the parts outside the CDR3, is DAGVTQSPTHLIKTRGQQVTLRCSPKSGHDTVSWYQQALGQGPQFIFQYYEEEERQRGNFPDRFSGHQFPNYSSELNVNALLLGDSALYLCASRLEEGRSEELLNTEAFFGQGTRLTVV.

There are many counts of this clonotype. V usage is TRBV30 and J usage is TRBJ2-2; 9 nucleotides line up with TRBD1. CDR3 length equals 16 residues. Germline CDR1 is GTSNPN and CDR2 is SVGIG (reference sequence). The ends lost 2 bases at V and 5 bases at J; junction bases unmatched: 9. CDR3 in DNA: TGTGCCTGGAGTAAGCCCGGGACAGGGAGTACCGGGGAGCTGTTTTTT. This translates into CAWSKPGTGSTGELFF.

In this sample, this clonotype turned up many times. V is TRBV12-3 or TRBV12-4 and J is TRBJ2-5, with D possibly matching TRBD2 (6 bases). Deletions cut 6 bases from V and 5 bases from J, with 16 bases between. The CDR3 has 14 residues. DNA for the CDR3: TGTGCCAGCAGACATAGCGGTTGGGGGGAGACCCAGTACTTC. Residues: CASRHSGWGETQYF.

This clonotype was counted ten times or more. CDR3 protein: CASSLTSTGELFF. CDR3 nucleotides: TGTGCCAGCAGCTTAACTAGCACCGGGGAGCTGTTTTTT. The chain couples TRBV11-2 to TRBJ2-2, with D possibly being TRBD2 (5 bases). V was cut by 2 bases and J by 4 bases, with 5 bases left in between. From germline, CDR1 is SGHAT and CDR2 FQNNGV. This CDR3 has 13 amino acids.

The chain links TRBV2 to TRBJ2-5; TRBD1 aligns across 9 bases. Germline-derived CDR1 and CDR2 are SNHLY and FYNNEI. With 6 bases clipped from V and 5 bases from J, the junction kept 10 bases outside the gene matches. CDR3 length: 15 amino acids. CDR3 sequence (DNA): TGTGCCAGCAGGGACAGGGGAGGGTTACCCGAGACCCAGTACTTC. This sequence encodes CASRDRGGLPETQYF.